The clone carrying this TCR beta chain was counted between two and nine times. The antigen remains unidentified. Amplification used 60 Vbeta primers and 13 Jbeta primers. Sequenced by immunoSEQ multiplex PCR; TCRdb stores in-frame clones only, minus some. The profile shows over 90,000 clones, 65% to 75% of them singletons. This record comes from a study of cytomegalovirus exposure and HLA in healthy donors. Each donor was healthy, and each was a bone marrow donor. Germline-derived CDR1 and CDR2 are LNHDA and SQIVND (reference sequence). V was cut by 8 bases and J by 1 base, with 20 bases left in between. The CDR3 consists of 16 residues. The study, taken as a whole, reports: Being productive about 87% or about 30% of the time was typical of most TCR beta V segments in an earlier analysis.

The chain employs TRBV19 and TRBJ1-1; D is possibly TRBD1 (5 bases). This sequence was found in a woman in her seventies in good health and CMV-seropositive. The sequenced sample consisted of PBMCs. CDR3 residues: CASLSGRKISNTEAFF. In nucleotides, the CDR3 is TGTGCCAGTCTCTCAGGGAGGAAAATTTCGAACACTGAAGCTTTCTTT.